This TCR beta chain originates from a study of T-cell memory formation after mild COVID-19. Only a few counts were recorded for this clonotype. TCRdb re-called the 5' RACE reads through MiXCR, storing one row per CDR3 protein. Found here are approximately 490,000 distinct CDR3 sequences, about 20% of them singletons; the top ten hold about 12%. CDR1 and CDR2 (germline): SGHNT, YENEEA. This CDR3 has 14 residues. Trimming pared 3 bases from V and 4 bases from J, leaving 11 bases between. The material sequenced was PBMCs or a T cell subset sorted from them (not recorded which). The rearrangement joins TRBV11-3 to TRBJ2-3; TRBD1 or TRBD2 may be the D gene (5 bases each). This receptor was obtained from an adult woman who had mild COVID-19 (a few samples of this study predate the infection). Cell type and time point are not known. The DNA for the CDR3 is TGTGCCAGCAGCTTTCCCGGGGCCTCAGATACGCAGTATTTT. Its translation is CASSFPGASDTQYF.